What follows are 26 T cell receptor beta chains derived from one specimen sequenced in a study of cytomegalovirus exposure and HLA in healthy donors. The PCR had 60 Vbeta and 13 Jbeta primers. This table comes from immunoSEQ multiplex PCR, and its TCRdb copy is limited to in-frame clones, with some not included. The sample data list tens of thousands of clones. Source material: PBMCs. Every receptor here comes from a female donor in good health and CMV-seronegative.

The rearrangement uses TRBV18 and TRBJ2-7; the D is unclear. Between the trimmed V and J ends, which lost 6 bases and 2 bases, there was a span of 14 bases. Germline assignment: CDR1 KGHSH and CDR2 LQKENI. CDR3 length: 14 residues. CDR3 sequence: CASSRLSSPYEQYF. DNA for the CDR3: TGTGCCAGCTCCCGCCTGAGCTCTCCCTACGAGCAGTACTTC.

The chain links TRBV15 to TRBJ1-1; D remains ambiguous. Trimming took 0 bases from V and 0 from J, leaving 14 bases between them. Germline values: CDR1 LNHNV, CDR2 YYDKDF (reference sequence). The CDR3 has 17 residues. The CDR3 spells CATSRDRGTRMNTEAFF. DNA for the CDR3: TGTGCCACCAGCAGAGATCGGGGTACCCGTATGAACACTGAAGCTTTCTTT.

V is TRBV6-6 and J is TRBJ1-5, with D uncertain. CDR1 and CDR2 (germline): MNHNY, SVGAGI (reference sequence). The germline V and J ends were trimmed by 6 bases and 0 bases, with 12 bases remaining between them. This CDR3 has 15 amino acids. CDR3 in amino acids: CASSRQPYSNQPQHF. CDR3 bases: TGTGCCAGCAGCCGACAACCGTATAGCAATCAGCCCCAGCATTTT.

The J gene is TRBJ2-5, the V gene TRBV7-6; D possibly corresponds to TRBD1 (6 bases). V shed 5 bases and J shed 5 bases, with 18 bases lying between them. The CDR3 consists of 15 residues. Per the germline V gene, CDR1 is SGHVS and CDR2 is FNYEAQ. The CDR3 protein is CASSPPTAQGETQYF. The CDR3 bases are TGTGCCAGCAGCCCCCCAACAGCACAGGGTGAGACCCAGTACTTC. The full variable domain, with the rest looked up from reference TRBV7-6 and TRBJ2-5, is GAGVSQSPRYKVTKRGQDVALRCDPISGHVSLYWYRQALGQGPEFLTYFNYEAQQDKSGLPNDRFSAERPEGSISTLTIQRTEQRDSAMYRCASSPPTAQGETQYFGPGTRLLVL.

This chain connects TRBV18 to TRBJ1-5, with a tentative D call TRBD1 (5 bases). This CDR3 contains 13 residues. The germline V gene has CDR1 KGHSH and CDR2 LQKENI. Trimming removed 3 bases at V and 6 bases at J, with 9 bases between. DNA of the CDR3: TGTGCCAGCTCACCGGGGCTAATTCAGCCCCAGCATTTT. Its protein is CASSPGLIQPQHF.

The chain combines TRBV5-1 with TRBJ2-3, with D uncertain. V was cut by 0 bases and J by 0 bases, with 8 bases left in between. The CDR3 loop spans 15 amino acids. Germline values: CDR1 SGHRS, CDR2 YFSETQ. CDR3 coding DNA: TGCGCCAGCAGCTTGGCGCCTCGGAGCACAGATACGCAGTATTTT. It yields the protein CASSLAPRSTDTQYF. The variable domain in full, with the rest retrieved from reference TRBV5-1 and TRBJ2-3, is KAGVTQTPRYLIKTRGQQVTLSCSPISGHRSVSWYQQTPGQGLQFLFEYFSETQRNKGNFPGRFSGRQFSNSRSEMNVSTLELGDSALYLCASSLAPRSTDTQYFGPGTRLTVL.

The V call is TRBV30, the J call TRBJ1-2; TRBD1 agrees at 7 bases. Germline trimming cut 8 bases from V and 1 base from J; bases unmatched to any gene: 4. The germline V gene has CDR1 GTSNPN and CDR2 SVGIG (reference sequence). This CDR3 spans 12 amino acids. The CDR3 bases are TGTGCCCGGGACAGAGATAACTATGGCTACACCTTC. Translating it yields CARDRDNYGYTF.

The J gene is TRBJ2-1, the V gene TRBV11-2, with a weak D call TRBD2 (6 bases). The CDR3 runs to 15 residues. The V end was cut by 3 bases, the J end by 7 bases, with 16 bases between. Germline V CDR1 and CDR2: SGHAT, FQNNGV. CDR3 amino acids: CASSFGRDQSNEQFF. CDR3 nucleotide sequence: TGTGCCAGCAGCTTCGGGCGGGACCAGTCGAATGAGCAGTTCTTC.

The chain is built from TRBV5-6 and TRBJ1-4, with D possibly being TRBD1 (5 bases). Trimming took 0 bases from V and 13 from J, leaving 10 bases between them. The CDR3 length is 12 residues. Looked up from germline, CDR1 is SGHDT and CDR2 is YYEEEE. CDR3 DNA sequence: TGTGCCAGCAGCTTGGCCTGGGGGGGACTGTTTTTT. This translates into CASSLAWGGLFF.

The chain is built from TRBV4-2 and TRBJ1-2; D may be TRBD1 (6 bases). This CDR3 spans 16 amino acids. The V end lost 3 bases, the J end lost 4 bases, and 18 bases lay between the germline ends. Germline V CDR1 and CDR2: LGHNA, YNFKEQ. The CDR3 DNA reads as TGTGCCAGCAGCCAGGGTGGTACAGGGTTGACCTATGGCTACACCTTC. As protein: CASSQGGTGLTYGYTF.

CDR3 residues: CSVDDRVGRETQYF. The CDR3 coding sequence is TGCAGCGTTGACGACAGGGTGGGTCGAGAGACCCAGTACTTC. The J gene is TRBJ2-5, the V gene TRBV29-1; 7 nucleotides line up with TRBD1. CDR3 length: 14 residues. Losses at the gene ends were 3 bases for V and 4 bases for J; bases not matched to a gene: 8. Germline CDR1 reads SQVTM; CDR2 reads ANQGSEA.

This chain joins TRBV11-3 and TRBJ2-7; 7 nucleotides line up with TRBD1. The CDR3 is made up of 14 amino acids. The germline gives CDR1 SGHNT, CDR2 YENEEA. V shed 4 bases and J 1 base; nucleotides not matched to a gene: 4. CDR3: CASSSGTASYEQYF. The DNA for the CDR3 is TGTGCCAGCAGCTCCGGGACAGCTTCCTACGAGCAGTACTTC.

V usage is TRBV9 and J usage is TRBJ1-2; the match to TRBD1 covers 7 bases. From germline, CDR1 is SGDLS and CDR2 YYNGEE. This CDR3 has 14 residues. V shed 2 bases and J 8 bases; nucleotides not matched to a gene: 9. CDR3 sequence (DNA): TGTGCCAGCAGCGTGAATACAGGGGTGGACGGCTACACCTTC. Amino acids: CASSVNTGVDGYTF.

This rearrangement joins TRBV5-1 to TRBJ2-1, with TRBD2 identical over 9 bases. Trimming removed 2 bases from V and 3 bases from J; junction bases left unmatched: 6. The germline V gene has CDR1 SGHRS and CDR2 YFSETQ. CDR3 length: 16 amino acids. In DNA form, the CDR3 reads TGCGCCAGCAGCTTAGCCAGGACTAGCGACTACAATGAGCAGTTCTTC. Its protein product is CASSLARTSDYNEQFF.

V and J are TRBV6-6 and TRBJ1-1, with no clear D. The CDR3 is 16 amino acids. Germline CDR1 reads MNHNY; CDR2 reads SVGAGI (reference sequence). Trimming removed 4 bases from V and 0 bases from J, with 15 bases in between. The CDR3 DNA reads as TGTGCCAGCAGTTCCCTGGAGGGAATCATGAACACTGAAGCTTTCTTT. Amino acids: CASSSLEGIMNTEAFF.

The genes are TRBV18 and TRBJ1-4; tentatively, D is TRBD1 (5 bases). The V gene lost 5 bases and the J gene lost 7 bases, with 11 bases spanning the gap. This CDR3 is 13 amino acids long. Germline V gene sequence: CDR1 KGHSH, CDR2 LQKENI. The CDR3 here is CASSGITGEKLFF. Here the CDR3 DNA reads TGTGCCAGCTCAGGGATTACAGGTGAAAAACTGTTTTTT.

This chain uses TRBV19 with TRBJ1-5; D may be TRBD1 (6 bases). The CDR3 sequence is 15 residues long. Germline CDR1 is LNHDA and CDR2 is SQIVND (reference sequence). V was cut by 4 bases and J by 4 bases, with 14 bases left in between. The CDR3 sequence: CASSTQDRVNQPQHF. The CDR3 DNA is TGTGCCAGTAGTACTCAGGACAGAGTTAATCAGCCCCAGCATTTT.

The chain couples TRBV6-6 to TRBJ1-2, with 7 bases identical to TRBD1. After removal of 1 base from V and 5 bases from J, the junction contained 1 base not matched to a gene. CDR1 is MNHNY, CDR2 SVGAGI, per germline (reference sequence). The CDR3 consists of 13 residues. The CDR3 DNA reads as TGTGCCAGCAGTTACTACAGGGGTTATGGCTACACCTTC. Amino acids: CASSYYRGYGYTF.

The chain couples TRBV5-4 to TRBJ1-1; 8 bases fit TRBD1. The CDR3 loop spans 16 amino acids. The J segment lost 3 bases and the V segment lost 4 bases, leaving 11 bases of the junction unmatched. Germline V gene sequence: CDR1 SGHNT, CDR2 YYREEE (reference sequence). This CDR3 reads CASSSDRGLLDTEAFF. CDR3 coding DNA: TGTGCCAGCAGCAGTGACAGGGGCCTGTTGGACACTGAAGCTTTCTTT.

The gene calls are TRBV6-1 and TRBJ1-1; perhaps TRBD1 as D (6 bases). There are 14 residues in the CDR3. V shed 6 bases and J shed 5 bases, with 16 bases lying between them. Germline V gene sequence: CDR1 MNHNS, CDR2 SASEGT. The CDR3 bases are TGTGCCAGCAGCCTACAGGGAGTCTGGACTGAAGCTTTCTTT. Translation gives CASSLQGVWTEAFF.

The chain carries TRBV4-2 and TRBJ1-4; no clear D gene. The CDR3 is 16 amino acids. The V and J ends lost 1 base and 8 bases respectively, with 17 bases between them. Looked up from germline, CDR1 is LGHNA and CDR2 is YNFKEQ. CDR3 sequence (DNA): TGTGCCAGCAGCCAAGGTCGCGGAGGTGGAGGCGAAAAACTGTTTTTT. Its protein is CASSQGRGGGGEKLFF.

CDR3 nucleotide sequence: TGTGCCTGGACGAAGGGCCCAGGAGGGGCAGATACGCAGTATTTT. Translating it yields CAWTKGPGGADTQYF. The chain combines TRBV30 with TRBJ2-3; tentative D call: TRBD2 (6 bases). Deletions cut 4 bases from V and 4 bases from J, with 18 bases between. CDR1 and CDR2 (germline): GTSNPN, SVGIG (reference sequence). CDR3 length: 15 residues.

This chain links TRBV18 with TRBJ1-1, with 9 nucleotides matching TRBD1. The J segment lost 5 bases and the V segment lost 10 bases, leaving 11 bases of the junction unmatched. Germline V lookup: CDR1 KGHSH, CDR2 LQKENI. CDR3 length: 14 residues. The CDR3 nucleotides read TGTGCCACCTCCGGGACAGGGTTGCAGACTGAAGCTTTCTTT. Amino acids: CATSGTGLQTEAFF.

The chain uses TRBV7-2 and TRBJ2-1; 11 bases match TRBD2. This CDR3 is 16 amino acids long. Trimming removed 5 bases from V and 4 bases from J; junction bases left unmatched: 7. CDR1 is SGHTA and CDR2 is FQGNSA in the germline V gene. The chain's CDR3 is CASSVGLAGSYNEQFF. The DNA for the CDR3 is TGTGCCAGCAGCGTCGGACTAGCGGGTTCATACAATGAGCAGTTCTTC.

The rearrangement links TRBV30 to TRBJ1-3, with TRBD1 matching over 8 bases. Germline V gives CDR1 GTSNPN, CDR2 SVGIG (reference sequence). The CDR3 covers 19 residues. V lost 3 bases to trimming and J lost 0 bases; unmatched junction nucleotides: 16. The CDR3 DNA reads TGTGCCTGGAGCGTGGACAGGGCCTTACTTCGGGTCTCTGGAAACACCATATATTTT. Translating gives CAWSVDRALLRVSGNTIYF.

V gene TRBV11-2 combines with J gene TRBJ2-1; 10 nucleotides agree with TRBD2. Germline trimming cut 3 bases from V and 4 bases from J; bases unmatched to any gene: 6. Germline CDR1 and CDR2: SGHAT and FQNNGV. The CDR3 length is 16 residues. CDR3 nucleotide sequence: TGTGCCAGCAGCTTCCGTCTAGCGGGGGTTTACAATGAGCAGTTCTTC. It encodes CASSFRLAGVYNEQFF.